Below, 17 T cell receptor beta chains from the same sample are listed, as sequenced in a study of blood T cell repertoires in COVID-19. Clones were read by immunoSEQ multiplex PCR, and TCRdb kept only the in-frame ones, dropping some. The repertoire holds around 45,000 clones, about 87% seen once, with 15% in the top ten. The sample was peripheral blood. Receptors originate from a man in his 60s with active COVID-19.

The chain joins TRBV18 to TRBJ1-2; 7 nucleotides align to TRBD1. J gave up 4 bases and V 2 bases, and 7 bases lay outside the gene matches. This CDR3 is 15 amino acids long. CDR1 is KGHSH, CDR2 LQKENI, per germline. The CDR3 DNA sequence: TGTGCCAGCTCACCAACGACAGGGTTGAGCTATGGCTACACCTTC. Translating gives CASSPTTGLSYGYTF. Together with reference TRBV18 and TRBJ1-2, the CDR3 gives the full variable domain: NAGVMQNPRHLVRRRGQEARLRCSPMKGHSHVYWYRQLPEEGLKFMVYLQKENIIDESGMPKERFSAEFPKEGPSILRIQQVVRGDSAAYFCASSPTTGLSYGYTFGSGTRLTVV.

In its sample, this clone was seen a few times. The chain has TRBV19 and TRBJ2-2, with TRBD1 matching over 12 bases. Germline CDR1 reads LNHDA; CDR2 reads SQIVND (reference sequence). V trimming: 7 bases; J trimming: 4 bases; junction bases outside the gene matches: 10. The length of the CDR3 is 17 residues. In nucleotides, the CDR3 is TGTGCCAGTACCCTCGGGACAGGGGGCCTGGCCACCGGGGAGCTGTTTTTT. Translated, it gives CASTLGTGGLATGELFF.

This clone was observed a handful of times. V is TRBV7-9 and J is TRBJ1-4; D call uncertain. The V gene lost 1 base and the J gene lost 7 bases, with 13 bases spanning the gap. This CDR3 has 15 amino acids. The V gene's germline CDR1 is SEHNR and CDR2 FQNEAQ (reference sequence). The CDR3 reads CASSLDSGFGEKLFF. The CDR3 DNA follows: TGTGCCAGCAGCTTAGATTCGGGTTTCGGTGAAAAACTGTTTTTT.

The CDR3 coding sequence is TGTGCCAGCAGACCGACAGGGGTCCTTTACAATGAGCAGTTCTTC. Translated: CASRPTGVLYNEQFF. The V call is TRBV6-5, the J call TRBJ2-1; 8 bases fit TRBD1. V gave up 6 bases and J gave up 4 bases; unmatched junction bases: 8. The CDR3 totals 15 residues. The germline gives CDR1 MNHEY, CDR2 SVGAGI.

Only one count was recorded for this clone. The V call is TRBV25-1, the J call TRBJ2-3, with 7 bases matching TRBD1. Trimming cost V 3 bases and J 4 bases; bases outside gene matches: 7. Germline V gene lookup returns CDR1 MGHDK and CDR2 SYGVNS. The CDR3 has 15 amino acids. CDR3 sequence (DNA): TGTGCCAGCAGTGAGACAGGGCAAGGGGCAGATACGCAGTATTTT. The encoded protein is CASSETGQGADTQYF.

CDR3 in amino acids: CASRASGGSYNEQFF. The CDR3 DNA sequence: TGTGCCAGCAGGGCAAGCGGGGGCTCCTACAATGAGCAGTTCTTC. The chain links TRBV2 to TRBJ2-1, with 8 positions matching TRBD2. Germline-derived CDR1 and CDR2 are SNHLY and FYNNEI. V trimming: 6 bases; J trimming: 0 bases; junction bases outside the gene matches: 4. This CDR3 has 15 amino acids.

CDR3 DNA sequence: TGTGCCAGCAGCTCTACGACAGGGGGCGGCTTTGGAAACACCATATATTTT. Amino acids: CASSSTTGGGFGNTIYF. V usage is TRBV5-6 and J usage is TRBJ1-3; TRBD1 aligns across 10 bases. Germline V CDR1 and CDR2: SGHDT, YYEEEE. V shed 3 bases, J shed 3 bases, and the junction held 9 bases outside the gene matches. This CDR3 comprises 17 residues.

J is TRBJ1-2 and V is TRBV5-1; D might be TRBD1 (5 bases). CDR1 and CDR2 (germline): SGHRS, YFSETQ. The CDR3 sequence is 13 residues long. Trimming stripped 4 bases from V and 6 bases from J, with 13 bases between. CDR3 bases: TGCGCCAGCAGCAATACAGGTTGGGATGGCTACACCTTC. Amino acid sequence: CASSNTGWDGYTF.

The gene calls are TRBV6-2 or TRBV6-3 and TRBJ1-5; TRBD1 aligns across 7 bases. The CDR3 sequence is 14 residues long. The germline V gene encodes CDR1 MNHEY and CDR2 SVGEGT. Trimming cost V 5 bases and J 9 bases; bases outside gene matches: 10. CDR3 in amino acids: CASSTLGGQAPQHF. DNA for the CDR3: TGTGCCAGCAGTACTTTAGGGGGCCAGGCGCCCCAGCATTTT.

The chain combines TRBV7-2 with TRBJ2-4; 11 bases match TRBD2. The V and J ends lost 4 bases and 0 bases, in that order; junction bases with no gene match: 5. Looked up from germline, CDR1 is SGHTA and CDR2 is FQGNSA. The CDR3 has 17 residues. The DNA for the CDR3 is TGTGCCAGCAGCTCCTACACTAGCGGGGGAGCCAAAAACATTCAGTACTTC. This sequence encodes CASSSYTSGGAKNIQYF.

This chain joins TRBV6-1 and TRBJ2-1, with 7 positions matching TRBD2. This CDR3 spans 15 amino acids. The trim removed 1 base at V and 2 bases at J, leaving 2 bases unmatched. CDR1 is MNHNS and CDR2 is SASEGT in the germline V gene. CDR3 sequence (DNA): TGTGCCAGCAGTGAAGTGCGGGGGACCTACAATGAGCAGTTCTTC. It yields the protein CASSEVRGTYNEQFF.

The J gene is TRBJ2-5, the V gene TRBV5-4; TRBD2 matches 8 bases. With 1 base clipped from V and 2 bases from J, the junction kept 4 bases outside the gene matches. This CDR3 has 15 amino acids. Looked up from germline, CDR1 is SGHNT and CDR2 is YYREEE (reference sequence). The CDR3 spells CASSLWIAGQETQYF. The CDR3 bases are TGTGCCAGCAGCTTGTGGATAGCGGGACAAGAGACCCAGTACTTC.

J is TRBJ2-5 and V is TRBV6-5, with D maybe TRBD2 (7 bases). V lost 1 base, J lost 4 bases, and 10 bases lay in between. CDR3 size: 14 residues. The germline V gene has CDR1 MNHEY and CDR2 SVGAGI. CDR3 loop: CASSYWGGRETQYF. The CDR3 DNA sequence: TGTGCCAGCAGTTACTGGGGGGGGCGAGAGACCCAGTACTTC.

CDR3: CASSYSSRGGELFF. CDR3 nucleotides: TGTGCCAGCAGTTACTCCTCCAGGGGAGGGGAGCTGTTTTTT. V usage is TRBV6-5 and J usage is TRBJ2-2, with D perhaps TRBD1 (6 bases). V lost 0 bases and J lost 8, with 10 bases in between. This CDR3 is 14 amino acids long. CDR1 and CDR2 (germline): MNHEY, SVGAGI.

This chain joins TRBV4-2 and TRBJ2-2; D is unclear. There are 17 residues in the CDR3. Germline CDR1 LGHNA, CDR2 YNFKEQ. The V end lost 1 base, the J end lost 2 bases, and 14 bases lay between the germline ends. The DNA for the CDR3 is TGTGCCAGCAGCCAAGTTCGCGATAGCCCTAACACCGGGGAGCTGTTTTTT. Translated: CASSQVRDSPNTGELFF.

The genes are TRBV11-1 and TRBJ1-2; the match to TRBD1 covers 10 bases. This CDR3 contains 16 residues. Germline V gives CDR1 SGHAT, CDR2 FQDESV (reference sequence). V was pared by 5 bases and J by 5 bases, with 11 bases of the junction left unmatched. CDR3: CASSPLWDRGHYGYTF. CDR3 nucleotides: TGTGCCAGCAGCCCCCTTTGGGACAGGGGTCATTATGGCTACACCTTC. The complete variable domain, with remaining parts taken from reference TRBV11-1 and TRBJ1-2, reads EAEVAQSPRYKITEKSQAVAFWCDPISGHATLYWYRQILGQGPELLVQFQDESVVDDSQLPKDRFSAERLKGVDSTLKIQPAELGDSAMYLCASSPLWDRGHYGYTFGSGTRLTVV.

This clone appeared once. V gene TRBV2 combines with J gene TRBJ2-7; TRBD2 matches 12 bases. The CDR3 consists of 16 residues. V was clipped by 5 bases and J by 0 bases; unmatched bases: 5. CDR1 SNHLY and CDR2 FYNNEI come from the germline V gene. The CDR3 loop is CASSRGLAGASYEQYF. The CDR3, as DNA: TGTGCCAGCAGTAGGGGACTAGCGGGTGCCTCCTACGAGCAGTACTTC.